This T cell receptor beta chain was sequenced in a study of long-term antiretroviral therapy in people with HIV (dated 2022 in TCRdb). Turning to the overall study: Collection of the earliest samples took place about a decade ahead of the 2015 WHO recommendation for immediate ART, at a time when ART was typically delayed until CD4 counts fell. Whether ART initiation and durable HIV suppression were associated with changes in peripheral blood TRB repertoire composition and diversity was tested in a retrospective serial study. The cohort contributed fewer than 200 cryopreserved PBMC samples from about 29 adults with confirmed HIV infection, collected serially over a mean of 6 years (range 1-12). About 35% of the 30 participants with HIV were female. Test extractions of a monoclonal T-cell line alongside approximately 34 polyclonal samples showed no cross-contamination during QIAcube processing. What the research found in general, with its limitations: Because cell numbers in pre-ART samples were limited, unsorted PBMC were profiled instead of sorted CD4+ and CD8+ T cells. No data were available on ART adherence, viral resistance or therapy changes, limiting inferences about post-ART repertoire changes. Limited PBMC availability meant only the TCR beta chain was sequenced, without alpha chain pairing. The samples were dated from about 2004 to 2018, and the ART regimens that were used may be less effective than current ART regimens. At every time point, the repertoire was dominated by expanded TRB clones first identified before ART initiation, although this dominance fluctuated and, in many PLHIV, declined after ART. Compared with controls, HIV repertoires had narrower CDR3 length ranges, and the network structure pointed to an antigen-experienced repertoire that shifted only slightly toward naive after ART. ART initiation was associated with a significant increase in TRB diversity, but diversity stayed significantly below transplant donor controls even after long-term ART.

Worth noting for this clone: It lacks a known antigen. Base qualities are not recorded, but no much larger clone differs from it by a single base.

Participants were included only if at least one PBMC sample before ART initiation and at least two post-ART samples were available. Treatment was received in the United States of America by all participants with HIV. Before DNA extraction, cryopreserved samples of roughly 1-10 million PBMC were thawed and washed. At the time of the earliest PBMC sample for each participant with HIV, ages ranged from about 20 to 54 years. PBMC samples were contributed by each participant from 1-4 timepoints before ART initiation and 2-8 timepoints after ART initiation, with a median of 7 samples. Serial HIV viral load, CD4+ T-cell count, ART history and demographic data were obtained for every participant. A Qiagen kit on a QIAcube was used to extract genomic DNA from unsorted PBMC, with samples processed in batches of 12. CDR1 and CDR2, per the germline V gene, are MNHEY and SVGAGI. For this chain, trimming is 1 base at the V end and 5 bases at the J end, and the number of junction bases without a gene match is 4. The CDR3 numbers 16 residues from cysteine through phenylalanine. The sequence is cut down to CDR3 DNA, 48 bases in frame from base 1.

The immunoSEQ hsTCRB v3.0 assay was used at survey level resolution to sequence the TRB variable region. A depth of about 35,000-55,000 T-cell genomes per sample was targeted for TRB sequencing. Pooled TRB libraries were sequenced on an Illumina MiSeq with a v3 150-cycle kit. Per the original workflow: Repertoire analysis was performed in R inside a reproducible Nextflow workflow that covered QC, data transformation and analysis. LymphoSeq2, an R package for exploring AIRR-Seq data, was used to implement custom analyses. A few samples yielding fewer than 5000 total TRB sequences were excluded, leaving around 190 analyzed HIV repertoires. Among the approximately 190 HIV repertoires that were kept, roughly 58 were collected before ART initiation and more than 120 were collected after ART initiation. Repertoires were downsampled to 5000 TRB nucleotide sequences, with summary statistics averaged over 100 downsampling iterations. TRB sequences were retained for analysis only if CDR3 regions of at least seven amino acids were present. Two measures captured diversity: a Shannon entropy-derived clonality score and the Gini coefficient. In the repertoire networks, any two of the top 5000 CDR3 amino acid sequences were linked whenever the two sequences differed by an edit distance of one. For TRB CDR3 amino acid sequences, antigen specificity groups and MHC restriction were predicted with GLIPH2. CDR3 amino acid sequences were matched against VDJdb and McPAS-TCR to flag known CMV, EBV, HIV or tissue antigen associations. Pre-ART, post-ART and control groups were compared with Wilcoxon signed-rank tests and Holm-Bonferroni correction. TCRdb carries this immuneACCESS record with in-frame sequences only. Its versions omit some clonotypes, under half of them owing to an unresolved V gene in the studies checked, with the rest unexplained. V and J calls and clone size are copied from that table; D and trimming were computed from the DNA. The sample table contains approximately 26,000 clones; only one count was recorded for 65% to 85% of them. The biggest ten clones account for roughly 6.4% of the sample.

The V and J genes are TRBV6-5 and TRBJ2-1, and TRBD2 aligns with 11 junction nucleotides. This specimen was unsorted PBMCs, taken 0.4 years after starting antiretroviral therapy. The receptor was derived from a man aged 18 to 30 with HIV. The CDR3 in this case is CASSYYTSGGDNEQFF. The bases read TGTGCCAGCAGTTACTATACTAGCGGGGGTGACAATGAGCAGTTCTTC.